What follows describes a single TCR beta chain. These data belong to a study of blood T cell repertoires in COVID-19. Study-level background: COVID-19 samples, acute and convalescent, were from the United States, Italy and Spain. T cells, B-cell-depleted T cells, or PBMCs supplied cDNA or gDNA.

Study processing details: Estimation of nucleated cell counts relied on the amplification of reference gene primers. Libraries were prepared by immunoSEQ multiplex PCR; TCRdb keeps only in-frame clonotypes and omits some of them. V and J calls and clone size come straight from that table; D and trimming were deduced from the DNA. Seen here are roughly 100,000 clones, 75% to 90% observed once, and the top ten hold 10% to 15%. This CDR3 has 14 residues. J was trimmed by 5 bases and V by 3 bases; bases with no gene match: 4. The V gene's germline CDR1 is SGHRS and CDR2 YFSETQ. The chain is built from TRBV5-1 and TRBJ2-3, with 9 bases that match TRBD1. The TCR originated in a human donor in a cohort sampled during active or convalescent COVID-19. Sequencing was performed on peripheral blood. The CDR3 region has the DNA TGCGCCAGCAGCTGGGACAGGGCCGGAGATACGCAGTATTTT. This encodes CASSWDRAGDTQYF.